These 32 T cell receptor beta chains share one sample of origin, sequenced in a study of T cell responses to AZD1222 COVID-19 vaccine. Here immunoSEQ multiplex PCR was the method, and the copy in TCRdb shows in-frame clones only, minus some. Among fewer than 120,000 clones listed, about 87% were seen once. Sample: peripheral blood, taken 28 days after the second AZD1222 dose. Source of these receptors: an adult who received the AZD1222 COVID-19 vaccine.

The V gene is TRBV6-2 or TRBV6-3, the J gene TRBJ2-2, with no clear D. This CDR3 has 13 residues. The germline gives CDR1 MNHEY, CDR2 SVGEGT. V was shortened by 2 bases and J by 3 bases, with 4 bases between the two germline ends. CDR3 region: CASSYGYTGELFF. CDR3 coding DNA: TGTGCCAGCAGTTACGGTTACACCGGGGAGCTGTTTTTT.

This rearrangement joins TRBV9 to TRBJ2-5, with D perhaps matching TRBD1 (5 bases). Per the germline V gene, CDR1 is SGDLS and CDR2 is YYNGEE. This CDR3 has 14 residues. The V and J ends lost 3 bases and 5 bases respectively, with 14 bases between them. In DNA, the CDR3 is TGTGCCAGCAGCGCTGGACAAAACCGCGAGACCCAGTACTTC. Protein sequence: CASSAGQNRETQYF.

The chain joins TRBV5-1 to TRBJ2-5, with D unresolved. Trimming removed 0 bases at V and 5 bases at J, with 11 bases between. The germline gives CDR1 SGHRS, CDR2 YFSETQ. The CDR3 is made up of 14 amino acids. The DNA of the CDR3 is TGCGCCAGCAGCTTGGGACACCCCCAGGAGACCCAGTACTTC. Its translation: CASSLGHPQETQYF.

The chain couples TRBV3-1 (or the pseudogene TRBV3-2) to TRBJ1-1; the D gene is possibly TRBD1 (5 bases). The CDR3 consists of 13 residues. Germline V CDR1 and CDR2: LGHDT, YNNKEL (reference sequence). The V gene lost 5 bases and the J gene lost 8 bases, with 15 bases spanning the gap. The CDR3 here is CASSLGRSGEAFF. CDR3 sequence (DNA): TGTGCCAGCAGCTTGGGGCGGTCCGGAGAAGCTTTCTTT.

The chain couples TRBV27 to TRBJ1-4, with no clear D. Trimming cost V 3 bases and J 1 base, with 6 bases left between them. CDR1 is MNHEY and CDR2 is SMNVEV in the germline V gene (reference sequence). The CDR3 spans 14 residues. The CDR3 DNA reads as TGTGCCAGCAGTTTGGAGGGAACTAATGAAAAACTGTTTTTT. Amino acid sequence: CASSLEGTNEKLFF.

This sequence joins TRBV5-4 and TRBJ1-3; TRBD1 might be the D (5 bases). Trimming pared 4 bases from V and 4 bases from J, leaving 9 bases between. Per germline, CDR1 SGHNT and CDR2 YYREEE (reference sequence). CDR3 length equals 13 residues. Here the CDR3 DNA reads TGTGCCAGCAGCCCCCAGGGAGGAAACACCATATATTTT. Translation gives CASSPQGGNTIYF.

The chain carries TRBV6-2 or TRBV6-3 and TRBJ1-6; D call uncertain. Germline-derived CDR1 and CDR2 are MNHEY and SVGEGT. V was cut by 0 bases and J by 0 bases, with 6 bases left in between. The CDR3 sequence is 16 residues long. The CDR3 bases are TGTGCCAGCAGTTACTCGAGAAACTCCTATAATTCACCCCTCCACTTT. Encoded protein: CASSYSRNSYNSPLHF.

J is TRBJ2-3 and V is TRBV7-3; D unclear. Trimming took 5 bases from V and 1 from J, leaving 7 bases between them. In germline, CDR1 is SGHTA, CDR2 FQGTGA. CDR3 length: 13 residues. The CDR3 coding sequence is TGTGCCAGCAGCATAGACGGCACAGATACGCAGTATTTT. It encodes CASSIDGTDTQYF.

The rearrangement uses TRBV29-1 and TRBJ1-2, with D maybe TRBD1 (5 bases). Per the germline V gene, CDR1 is SQVTM and CDR2 is ANQGSEA. The CDR3 is 11 residues long. V was shortened by 5 bases and J by 8 bases, with 12 bases between the two germline ends. CDR3 DNA sequence: TGCAGCGTTACCACGAGGGACGGCTACACCTTC. Protein: CSVTTRDGYTF.

The rearrangement joins TRBV15 to TRBJ1-2, with D possibly being TRBD1 (5 bases). Germline V gene sequence: CDR1 LNHNV, CDR2 YYDKDF (reference sequence). This CDR3 has 13 amino acids. The V end lost 8 bases, the J end lost 5 bases, and 15 bases lay between the germline ends. DNA for the CDR3: TGTGCCACCTCTGGACATGGCCCTTATGGCTACACCTTC. Translating it yields CATSGHGPYGYTF. The full variable domain, with the rest looked up from reference TRBV15 and TRBJ1-2, is DAMVIQNPRYQVTQFGKPVTLSCSQTLNHNVMYWYQQKSSQAPKLLFHYYDKDFNNEADTPDNFQSRRPNTSFCFLDIRSPGLGDTAMYLCATSGHGPYGYTFGSGTRLTVV.

The chain employs TRBV5-1 and TRBJ1-1, with D possibly TRBD1 on 5 matching bases. Germline CDR1 SGHRS, CDR2 YFSETQ. The CDR3 has 13 amino acids. Trimming took 4 bases from V and 10 from J, leaving 17 bases between them. CDR3 bases: TGCGCCAGCAGCCCCGAGGGCTCGGGGGGAGCTTTCTTT. Translating gives CASSPEGSGGAFF.

The chain joins TRBV19 to TRBJ1-2, with 8 bases that match TRBD1. V shed 7 bases and J 2 bases; nucleotides not matched to a gene: 9. The V gene's germline CDR1 is LNHDA and CDR2 SQIVND (reference sequence). The CDR3 has 15 amino acids. This chain's CDR3 is CASTPDRDKNYGYTF. The CDR3 coding sequence is TGTGCCAGTACCCCGGACAGGGACAAGAACTATGGCTACACCTTC.

The chain is built from TRBV3-1 (or the pseudogene TRBV3-2) and TRBJ1-1, with D possibly TRBD1 on 6 matching bases. CDR1 is LGHDT, CDR2 YNNKEL, per germline (reference sequence). V lost 4 bases and J 4 bases, leaving 19 bases between the germline ends. CDR3 length: 16 amino acids. CDR3 DNA: TGTGCCAGCAGCCCGAGTTCCGTGAGGGGGGCCACTGAAGCTTTCTTT. Translating gives CASSPSSVRGATEAFF.

The CDR3 DNA sequence: TGCGCCAGCAGCCAAGGTTTGGTAGACTCCTACGAGCAGTACTTC. Translation: CASSQGLVDSYEQYF. The chain recombines TRBV4-1 with TRBJ2-7; no reliable D call. The V and J ends lost 1 base and 0 bases respectively, with 10 bases between them. The CDR3 consists of 15 residues. The V gene's germline CDR1 is MGHRA and CDR2 YSYEKL.

The CDR3 DNA sequence: TGTGCCAGCAGCTTAGGCGGCGAGTCGGCCCAGTACTTC. The encoded protein is CASSLGGESAQYF. V gene TRBV7-6 combines with J gene TRBJ2-5; D not certain. This CDR3 region has 13 residues. Germline-derived CDR1 and CDR2 are SGHVS and FNYEAQ. V was cut by 1 base and J by 9 bases, with 12 bases left in between.

The chain carries TRBV6-5 and TRBJ2-2, with 7 bases that match TRBD1. Germline V gene lookup returns CDR1 MNHEY and CDR2 SVGAGI. V shed 11 bases and J 1 base; nucleotides not matched to a gene: 4. There are 13 residues in the CDR3. The CDR3 is CAGQELNTGELFF. In DNA form, the CDR3 reads TGTGCCGGACAGGAACTGAACACCGGGGAGCTGTTTTTT.

The chain is built from TRBV20-1 and TRBJ2-7, with a tentative D call TRBD1 (5 bases). CDR3 length: 13 amino acids. The germline V and J ends were trimmed by 3 bases and 6 bases, with 15 bases remaining between them. CDR1 DFQATT and CDR2 SNEGSKA come from the germline V gene (reference sequence). The CDR3 bases are TGCAGTGCTAGTGCAGGGCAAACTTTCGAGCAGTACTTC. Amino acids: CSASAGQTFEQYF.

V usage is TRBV7-9 and J usage is TRBJ1-5; D possibly corresponds to TRBD1 (6 bases). The CDR3 sequence is 14 residues long. The V and J ends lost 5 bases and 3 bases respectively, with 11 bases between them. Germline CDR1 and CDR2: SEHNR and FQNEAQ (reference sequence). CDR3 nucleotides: TGTGCCAGCAGCGGCGACAGGAACAATCAGCCCCAGCATTTT. Residues: CASSGDRNNQPQHF.

V is TRBV6-5 and J is TRBJ2-7; 8 bases match TRBD1. Trimming at V came to 6 bases and at J to 4 bases, leaving 8 bases not matched to a gene. Germline V CDR1 and CDR2: MNHEY, SVGAGI. The CDR3 extends over 14 amino acids. CDR3 nucleotide sequence: TGTGCCAGCAGGCTTCGACAGGGGCCATACGAGCAGTACTTC. It is translated as CASRLRQGPYEQYF.

J is TRBJ1-6 and V is TRBV19, with 8 bases aligning to TRBD1. The CDR3 sequence is 17 residues long. With V trimmed by 7 bases and J by 3 bases, 11 bases remained unmatched. The germline V gene encodes CDR1 LNHDA and CDR2 SQIVND (reference sequence). This CDR3 reads CASNNVTGVFYNSPLHF. In DNA, the CDR3 is TGTGCCAGTAATAACGTGACAGGGGTCTTCTATAATTCACCCCTCCACTTT.

The V call is TRBV7-8, the J call TRBJ2-1, with TRBD2 matching over 7 bases. CDR3 size: 15 residues. Trimming removed 2 bases from V and 8 bases from J; junction bases left unmatched: 9. Germline CDR1 SGHVS, CDR2 FQNEAQ. CDR3 protein: CASSLTAGVGHEQFF. The CDR3, as DNA: TGTGCCAGCAGCTTAACGGCGGGAGTTGGGCATGAGCAGTTCTTC.

This chain joins TRBV4-1 and TRBJ2-3, with D hard to call. V gave up 1 base and J gave up 9 bases, with 11 bases separating them. The CDR3 covers 13 residues. The V gene's germline CDR1 is MGHRA and CDR2 YSYEKL. The CDR3 region is CASSQAERSTQYF. The CDR3 bases are TGCGCCAGCAGCCAAGCTGAGAGGTCGACGCAGTATTTT.

This chain connects TRBV13 to TRBJ1-1; 8 nucleotides align to TRBD1. This CDR3 has 15 residues. Per germline, CDR1 PRHDT and CDR2 FYEKMQ (reference sequence). J was trimmed by 4 bases and V by 2 bases; bases with no gene match: 6. For the CDR3, the DNA is TGTGCCAGCAGCTTACAGGGGGCATCCGGCACTGAAGCTTTCTTT. Residues: CASSLQGASGTEAFF.

The chain is built from TRBV19 and TRBJ2-1; D perhaps matches TRBD1 (6 bases). The V end lost 5 bases, the J end lost 0 bases, and 11 bases lay between the germline ends. Germline loops: CDR1 LNHDA, CDR2 SQIVND (reference sequence). The CDR3 contains 15 residues. The CDR3 nucleotides are TGTGCCAGTAGTCCCCGGGACAACTCCTACAATGAGCAGTTCTTC. Protein sequence: CASSPRDNSYNEQFF.

The rearrangement links TRBV10-3 to TRBJ2-6, with 7 bases that match TRBD1. This CDR3 comprises 18 residues. The V gene's germline CDR1 is ENHRY and CDR2 SYGVKD. Trimming removed 6 bases from V and 2 bases from J; junction bases left unmatched: 13. CDR3 sequence: CAISTTGTAVPGANVLTF. The CDR3 bases are TGTGCCATCAGCACCACCGGGACAGCGGTCCCTGGGGCCAACGTCCTGACTTTC.

The chain is built from TRBV6-1 and TRBJ2-7; the D gene could be TRBD1 or TRBD2 (5 bases each). Trimming stripped 2 bases from V and 2 bases from J, with 13 bases between. Germline V gives CDR1 MNHNS, CDR2 SASEGT. The CDR3 extends over 15 amino acids. CDR3 nucleotide sequence: TGTGCCAGCAGTGAACGGGACGGGCCAACCTACGAGCAGTACTTC. This gives the protein CASSERDGPTYEQYF.

The rearrangement joins TRBV2 to TRBJ2-5; a weak D match, TRBD1 (5 bases). The V gene lost 3 bases and the J gene lost 4 bases, with 9 bases spanning the gap. There are 13 residues in the CDR3. Germline values: CDR1 SNHLY, CDR2 FYNNEI. The CDR3 reads CASSDGQGETQYF. The CDR3 nucleotides are TGTGCCAGCAGTGATGGTCAGGGAGAGACCCAGTACTTC. Complete variable domain (other parts from reference TRBV2 and TRBJ2-5): EPEVTQTPSHQVTQMGQEVILRCVPISNHLYFYWYRQILGQKVEFLVSFYNNEISEKSEIFDDQFSVERPDGSNFTLKIRSTKLEDSAMYFCASSDGQGETQYFGPGTRLLVL.

The gene calls are TRBV5-4 and TRBJ2-5; D not certain. This CDR3 region has 13 residues. Germline V gene lookup returns CDR1 SGHNT and CDR2 YYREEE (reference sequence). Trimming shortened V by 2 bases and J by 3 bases, and 8 bases separated the two germline ends. The CDR3 DNA is TGTGCCAGCAGCTTTAGAGGCGAAGAGACCCAGTACTTC. Translated: CASSFRGEETQYF.

This chain links TRBV7-9 with TRBJ2-1; 9 bases line up with TRBD2. The CDR3 covers 15 residues. Germline V gives CDR1 SEHNR, CDR2 FQNEAQ (reference sequence). V gave up 5 bases and J gave up 8 bases; unmatched junction bases: 10. The CDR3 nucleotides are TGTGCCAGCAGCCCTACGGGGACTAGCTTCGATGAGCAGTTCTTC. Encoded protein: CASSPTGTSFDEQFF. Variable domain in full (rest from reference TRBV7-9 and TRBJ2-1): DTGVSQNPRHKITKRGQNVTFRCDPISEHNRLYWYRQTLGQGPEFLTYFQNEAQLEKSRLLSDRFSAERPKGSFSTLEIQRTEQGDSAMYLCASSPTGTSFDEQFFGPGTRLTVL.

This chain connects TRBV7-9 to TRBJ1-4, with TRBD1 as a possible D gene (6 bases). V was pared by 1 base and J by 8 bases, with 14 bases between. The CDR3 extends over 15 amino acids. The germline V gene encodes CDR1 SEHNR and CDR2 FQNEAQ (reference sequence). The CDR3 here is CASSLGGGFGEKLFF. CDR3 DNA sequence: TGTGCCAGCAGCTTAGGTGGGGGCTTTGGGGAAAAACTGTTTTTT. The variable domain in full, completed from reference TRBV7-9 and TRBJ1-4, reads DTGVSQNPRHKITKRGQNVTFRCDPISEHNRLYWYRQTLGQGPEFLTYFQNEAQLEKSRLLSDRFSAERPKGSFSTLEIQRTEQGDSAMYLCASSLGGGFGEKLFFGSGTQLSVL.

The chain employs TRBV13 and TRBJ1-1; the D gene is possibly TRBD1 (5 bases). Per germline, CDR1 PRHDT and CDR2 FYEKMQ (reference sequence). The CDR3 covers 16 residues. V lost 6 bases and J 1 base, leaving 18 bases between the germline ends. As DNA, the CDR3 is TGTGCCAGCAGTACGCGGGTGGGGCGGGGGAACACTGAAGCTTTCTTT. Its protein product is CASSTRVGRGNTEAFF.

The chain employs TRBV11-3 and TRBJ1-6; D call uncertain. Germline values: CDR1 SGHNT, CDR2 YENEEA. This CDR3 spans 13 amino acids. Trimming shortened V by 6 bases and J by 8 bases, and 11 bases separated the two germline ends. In nucleotides, the CDR3 is TGTGCCAGCAGTCGGACTATTGATTCACCCCTCCACTTT. Its protein product is CASSRTIDSPLHF.